The T cell receptor beta chain under discussion was sequenced for a study of blood T cells in healthy people across ages. A second PCR, run for 7 to 11 cycles, used a sample-barcoded 5' primer plus a J-beta primer mix. One entry per CDR3 protein results from TCRdb running MiXCR on the 5' RACE reads. The sample lists some 1.7 million distinct CDR3 sequences, 28% occurring once. Germline V gives CDR1 MDHEN, CDR2 SYDVKM. This CDR3 spans 17 amino acids. The sequencing sample was made of blood. This chain joins TRBV28 and TRBJ2-1; TRBD1 agrees at 8 bases. The J call may be incorrect, as the DNA end agrees better with TRBJ2-7. The sequence derives from a woman in her thirties in good health. CDR3 coding DNA: TGTGCCAGCAGTCCACTCGAGGGACAGGCCCTCTACAATGAGCAGTACTTC. It translates to CASSPLEGQALYNEQYF.